Below, one T cell receptor beta chain is given with its context. This sample was taken from a study of CD8 T cells in Susac syndrome. Random-hexamer reverse transcription was applied to roughly 0.5 to 1 ug RNA. TCRdb redid the calling of the immunoSEQ multiplex PCR reads with MiXCR, one entry per CDR3 protein. Among some 300,000 distinct CDR3 sequences listed, 70% to 90% were seen once. V was cut by 8 bases and J by 2 bases, with 13 bases left in between. The germline CDR1 and CDR2 sequences are MNHNS and SASEGT. The CDR3 consists of 13 residues. Negative isolation yielded the CD8+ and CD4+ T cells, while FACS enriched the TEMRA cells.

The chain employs TRBV6-1 and TRBJ2-7; D may be TRBD1 or TRBD2 (5 bases each). The sequenced sample was CD8+ T cells from PBMCs. This clonotype was obtained from a human donor with multiple sclerosis. The CDR3 loop is CASQTGTPYEQYF. Written as DNA, the CDR3 is TGTGCCAGCCAAACCGGGACCCCCTACGAGCAGTACTTC.